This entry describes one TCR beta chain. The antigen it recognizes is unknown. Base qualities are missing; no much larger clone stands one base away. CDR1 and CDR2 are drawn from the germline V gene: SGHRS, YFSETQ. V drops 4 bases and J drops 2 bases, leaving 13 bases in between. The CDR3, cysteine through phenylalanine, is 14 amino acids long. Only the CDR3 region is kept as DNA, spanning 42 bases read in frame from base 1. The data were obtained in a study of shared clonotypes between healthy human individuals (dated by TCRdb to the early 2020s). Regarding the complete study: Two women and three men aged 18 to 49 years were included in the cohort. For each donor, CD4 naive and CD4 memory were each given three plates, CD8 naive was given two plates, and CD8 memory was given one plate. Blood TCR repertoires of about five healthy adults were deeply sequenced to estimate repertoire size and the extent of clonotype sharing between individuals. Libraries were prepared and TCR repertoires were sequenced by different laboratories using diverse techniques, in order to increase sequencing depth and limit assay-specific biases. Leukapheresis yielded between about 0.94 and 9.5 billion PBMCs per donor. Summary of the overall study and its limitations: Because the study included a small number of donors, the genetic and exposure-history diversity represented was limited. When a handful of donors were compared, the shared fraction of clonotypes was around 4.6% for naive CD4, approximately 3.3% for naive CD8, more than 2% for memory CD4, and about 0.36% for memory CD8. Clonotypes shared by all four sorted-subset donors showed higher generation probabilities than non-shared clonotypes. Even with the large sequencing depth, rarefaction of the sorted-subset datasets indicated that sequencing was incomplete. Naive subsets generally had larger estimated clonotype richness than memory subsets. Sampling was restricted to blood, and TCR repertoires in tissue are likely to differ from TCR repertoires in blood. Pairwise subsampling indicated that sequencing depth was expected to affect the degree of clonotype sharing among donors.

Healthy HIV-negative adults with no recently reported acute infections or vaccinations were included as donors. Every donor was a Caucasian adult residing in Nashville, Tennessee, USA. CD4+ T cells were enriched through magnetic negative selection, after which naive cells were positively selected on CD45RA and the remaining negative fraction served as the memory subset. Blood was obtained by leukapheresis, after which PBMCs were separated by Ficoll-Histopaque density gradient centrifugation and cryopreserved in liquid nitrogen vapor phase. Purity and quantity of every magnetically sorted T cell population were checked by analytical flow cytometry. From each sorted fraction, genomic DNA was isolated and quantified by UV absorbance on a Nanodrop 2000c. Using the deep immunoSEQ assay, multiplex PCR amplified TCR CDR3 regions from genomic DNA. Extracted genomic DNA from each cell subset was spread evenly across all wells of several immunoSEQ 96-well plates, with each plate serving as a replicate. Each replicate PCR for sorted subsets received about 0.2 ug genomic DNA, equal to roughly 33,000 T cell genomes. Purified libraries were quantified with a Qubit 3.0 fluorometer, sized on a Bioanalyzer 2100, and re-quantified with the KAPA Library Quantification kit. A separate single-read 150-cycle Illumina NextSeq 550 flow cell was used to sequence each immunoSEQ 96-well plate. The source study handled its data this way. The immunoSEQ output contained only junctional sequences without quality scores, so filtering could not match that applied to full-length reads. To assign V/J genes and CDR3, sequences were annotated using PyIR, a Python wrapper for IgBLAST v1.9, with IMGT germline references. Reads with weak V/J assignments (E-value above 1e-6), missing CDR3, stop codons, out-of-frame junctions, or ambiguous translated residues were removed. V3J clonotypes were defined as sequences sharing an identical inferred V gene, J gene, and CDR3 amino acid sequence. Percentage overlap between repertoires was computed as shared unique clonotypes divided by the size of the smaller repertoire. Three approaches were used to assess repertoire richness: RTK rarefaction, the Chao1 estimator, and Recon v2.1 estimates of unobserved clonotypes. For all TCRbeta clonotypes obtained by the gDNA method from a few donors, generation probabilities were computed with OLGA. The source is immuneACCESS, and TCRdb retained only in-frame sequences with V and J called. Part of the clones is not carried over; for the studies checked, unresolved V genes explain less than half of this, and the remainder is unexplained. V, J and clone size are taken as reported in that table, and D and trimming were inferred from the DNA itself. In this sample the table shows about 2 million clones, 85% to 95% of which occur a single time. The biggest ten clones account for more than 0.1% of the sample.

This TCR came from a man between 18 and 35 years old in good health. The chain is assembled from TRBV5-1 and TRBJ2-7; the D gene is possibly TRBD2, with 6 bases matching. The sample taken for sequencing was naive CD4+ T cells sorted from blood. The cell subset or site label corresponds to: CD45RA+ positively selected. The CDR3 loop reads CASSPRGDPYEQYF. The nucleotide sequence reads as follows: TGCGCCAGCAGCCCCCGCGGGGACCCCTACGAGCAGTACTTC.